This T cell receptor beta chain was sequenced during a study of human T cells and chemical hapten exposure. Study outcomes and limitations: DPC sensitization did not alter TCRs above 1 in 1000 frequency.

A word on this clonotype: Its target is unknown.

In the authors' workflow: A typical sample had 95,000 to 100,000 TCRs, with about 20,000 to 750,000 overall. TCRdb ran MiXCR on the RACE reads and lists one entry per CDR3 protein. TCRdb's processing, not the authors' own work, is the source of the V and J calls. The sample lists some 330,000 distinct CDR3 sequences, approximately 5% occurring once. The CDR3 loop spans 15 amino acids. The V and J ends lost 2 bases and 0 bases respectively, with 11 bases between them. CDR1 and CDR2 from the germline V gene are SNHLY and FYNNEI. Time point reported: pre-sensitization, week 0. Treatment in this sample: therapeutic diphenylcyclopropenone sensitization with weekly scalp DPC. Sample donors consisted of patients with alopecia, aged 18 to 70 years, who were suitable for DPC. Unfractionated whole blood yielded total RNA.

The receptor comes from a woman in her late teens or twenties with alopecia areata. Some clones in this sample may be carry-over from other donors' samples. The V and J genes are TRBV2 and TRBJ2-7; either TRBD1 or TRBD2 may fit D (5 bases each). Specimen: whole blood, collected in connection with sensitization to the hapten diphenylcyclopropenone (DPC). CDR3 residues: CASSEKGTGSYEQYF. The CDR3, as DNA: TGTGCCAGCAGTGAAAAAGGGACGGGCTCCTACGAGCAGTACTTC.